This TCR beta chain derives from a study of human T cells and chemical hapten exposure. For the study at large: Patch testing was performed with 0.01% DPC on the upper back, with reading at 6 days.

Trimming left V 7 bases short and J 6 bases short, with 15 bases between. CDR3 size: 13 residues. Germline lookup yields CDR1 LNHDA and CDR2 SQIVND (reference sequence). Regarding time point: patch test 2, 6 weeks after DPC sensitization. The treatment denotes: therapeutic diphenylcyclopropenone sensitization with weekly scalp DPC. The authors extracted total RNA from unfractionated whole blood. The study's findings and limits: DPC sensitization did not alter TCRs above 1 in 1000 frequency.

TCRdb re-called the RACE reads with MiXCR, one entry per CDR3 protein. The repertoire has tens of thousands of distinct CDR3 sequences, 10% of them found once; the top ten carry 6.8%. In its sample, this clonotype was seen many times. Antigen specificity is unknown. The starting material was whole blood, obtained in connection with sensitization to the hapten diphenylcyclopropenone (DPC). The origin of this receptor is a woman in her fifties or sixties with alopecia areata. Some clones in this sample may be carry-over from other donors' samples. This chain joins TRBV19 and TRBJ1-1; D remains ambiguous. The CDR3 reads CASNGVLFPEAFF. CDR3 nucleotide sequence: TGTGCCAGTAACGGGGTTCTGTTCCCTGAAGCTTTCTTT.